This T cell receptor (beta chain) stems from a study of human T cells and chemical hapten exposure. Points from the study as a whole: High-frequency TCRs, those above 1 in 1000, stayed the same after DPC sensitization.

As for time point: patch test 3, about 24 weeks after DPC sensitization. Specified treatment: therapeutic diphenylcyclopropenone sensitization with weekly scalp DPC. The study extracted total RNA from unfractionated whole blood. TCRdb called the RACE reads again in MiXCR, with one record for every CDR3 protein. The sample yields 30,000 to 50,000 distinct CDR3 sequences, approximately 11% seen once. There are a few counts of this clonotype. Its antigen remains unidentified. CDR3 length: 13 residues. Germline CDR1 and CDR2: DFQATT and SNEGSKA (reference sequence). V was shortened by 2 bases and J by 7 bases, with 14 bases between the two germline ends.

The receptor's source is a woman between 35 and 50 years old with alopecia areata. Some clones in this sample may be carry-over from other donors' samples. The chain links TRBV20-1 to TRBJ1-1; D uncertain. The specimen comprised whole blood, sampled in connection with sensitization to the hapten diphenylcyclopropenone (DPC). Here the CDR3 DNA reads TGCAGTGCTAGACCCCCGTCAAAGGATGAAGCTTTCTTT. Translated: CSARPPSKDEAFF.